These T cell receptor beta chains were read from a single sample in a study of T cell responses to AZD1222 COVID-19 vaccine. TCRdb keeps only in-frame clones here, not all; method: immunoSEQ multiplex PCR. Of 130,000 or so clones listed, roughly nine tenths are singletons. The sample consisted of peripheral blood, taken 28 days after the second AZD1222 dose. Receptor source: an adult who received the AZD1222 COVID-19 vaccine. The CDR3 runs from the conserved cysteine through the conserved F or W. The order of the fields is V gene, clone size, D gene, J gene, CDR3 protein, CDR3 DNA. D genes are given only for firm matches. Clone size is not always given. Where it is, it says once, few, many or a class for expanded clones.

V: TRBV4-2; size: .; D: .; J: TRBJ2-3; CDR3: CASSQRTSTDTQYF; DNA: TGTGCCAGCAGCCAGCGGACTAGCACAGATACGCAGTATTTT
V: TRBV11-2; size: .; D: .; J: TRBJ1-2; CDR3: CASSLEVPGGYTF; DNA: TGTGCCAGCAGCTTAGAAGTTCCGGGAGGCTACACCTTC
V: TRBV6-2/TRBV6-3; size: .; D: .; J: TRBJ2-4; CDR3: CASSYGRNIQYF; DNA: TGTGCCAGCAGTTACGGGCGCAACATTCAGTACTTC
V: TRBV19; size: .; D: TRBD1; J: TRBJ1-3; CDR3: CASSTGQGAVGNTIYF; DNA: TGTGCCAGTAGTACTGGACAGGGGGCTGTTGGAAACACCATATATTTT
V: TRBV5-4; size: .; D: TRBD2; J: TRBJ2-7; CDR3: CASSFLRAGAGLEQYF; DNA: TGTGCCAGCAGCTTTCTAAGAGCGGGAGCGGGTCTCGAGCAGTACTTC
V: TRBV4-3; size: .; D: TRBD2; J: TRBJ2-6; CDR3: CASSQDIAGGLSGANVLTF; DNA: TGCGCCAGCAGCCAGGATATAGCGGGGGGACTCTCTGGGGCCAACGTCCTGACTTTC
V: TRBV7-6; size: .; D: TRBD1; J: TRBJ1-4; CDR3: CASSPRQGSAPNEKLFF; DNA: TGTGCCAGCAGCCCCAGACAGGGGTCGGCCCCTAATGAAAAACTGTTTTTT
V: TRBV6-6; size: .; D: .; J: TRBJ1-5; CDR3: CASRSPEGGRAPPQHF; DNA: TGTGCCAGCAGAAGCCCAGAGGGGGGCAGGGCGCCGCCCCAGCATTTT
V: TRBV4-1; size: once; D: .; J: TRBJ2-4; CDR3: CASSQEPLGAKNIQYF; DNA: TGCGCCAGCAGCCAAGAACCCTTGGGAGCCAAAAACATTCAGTACTTC
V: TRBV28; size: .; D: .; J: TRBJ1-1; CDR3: CATRDTEAFF; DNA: TGTGCCACCCGGGACACTGAAGCTTTCTTT
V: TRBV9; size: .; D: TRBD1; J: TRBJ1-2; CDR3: CASSEEGAGYTF; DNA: TGTGCCAGCAGCGAGGAGGGGGCTGGCTACACCTTC
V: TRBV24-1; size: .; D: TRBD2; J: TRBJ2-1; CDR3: CATSDSGRGRNEQFF; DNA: TGTGCCACCAGTGATAGCGGGAGGGGGAGGAATGAGCAGTTCTTC
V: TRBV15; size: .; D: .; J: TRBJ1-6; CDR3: CATRAGSVSPLHF; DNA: TGTGCCACTCGGGCAGGGTCCGTTTCACCCCTCCACTTT
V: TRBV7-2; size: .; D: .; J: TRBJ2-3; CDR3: CASSPPRLGPSTDTQYF; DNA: TGTGCCAGCAGCCCGCCACGACTAGGCCCTAGCACAGATACGCAGTATTTT
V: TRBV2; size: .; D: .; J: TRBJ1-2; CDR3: CASKRDRNYGYTF; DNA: TGTGCCAGCAAGCGAGACAGGAACTATGGCTACACCTTC
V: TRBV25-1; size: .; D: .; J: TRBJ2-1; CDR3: CASSEWYSNEQFF; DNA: TGTGCCAGCAGTGAATGGTATAGCAATGAGCAGTTCTTC
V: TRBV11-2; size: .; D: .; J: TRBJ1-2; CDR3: CASSLRTNYGYTF; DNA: TGTGCCAGCAGCTTACGGACGAACTATGGCTACACCTTC
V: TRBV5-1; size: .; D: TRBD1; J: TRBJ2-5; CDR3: CASSPGQGKDETQYF; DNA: TGCGCCAGCAGCCCGGGACAGGGAAAGGATGAGACCCAGTACTTC
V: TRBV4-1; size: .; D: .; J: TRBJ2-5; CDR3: CASSQGGGASWETQYF; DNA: TGCGCCAGCAGCCAAGGGGGCGGGGCGAGTTGGGAGACCCAGTACTTC
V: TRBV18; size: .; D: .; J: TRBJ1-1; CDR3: CASSPQRTMNTEAFF; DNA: TGTGCCAGCTCACCACAGAGGACTATGAACACTGAAGCTTTCTTT
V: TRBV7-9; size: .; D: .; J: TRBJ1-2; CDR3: CASSLDRFYGYTF; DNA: TGTGCCAGCAGCTTAGACAGGTTCTATGGCTACACCTTC
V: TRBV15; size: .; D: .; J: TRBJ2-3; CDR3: CATSRDLRQRADTQYF; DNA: TGTGCCACCAGCAGAGATCTCAGGCAACGGGCAGATACGCAGTATTTT
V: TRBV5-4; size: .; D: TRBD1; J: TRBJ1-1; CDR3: CASSPQPGQTEAFF; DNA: TGTGCCAGCAGCCCACAACCGGGACAGACTGAAGCTTTCTTT
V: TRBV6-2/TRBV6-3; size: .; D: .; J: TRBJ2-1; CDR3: CASSQPSLSGSEQFF; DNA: TGTGCCAGCAGCCAACCGTCCCTAAGCGGTTCCGAGCAGTTCTTC
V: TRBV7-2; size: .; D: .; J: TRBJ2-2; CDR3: CASRGQLNTGELFF; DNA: TGTGCCAGCAGGGGGCAGCTGAACACCGGGGAGCTGTTTTTT
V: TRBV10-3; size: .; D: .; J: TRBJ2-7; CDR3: CAIAAQGGPSYEQYF; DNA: TGTGCGATCGCTGCCCAGGGGGGCCCTTCCTACGAGCAGTACTTC
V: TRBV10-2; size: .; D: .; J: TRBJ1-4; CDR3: CASSGSEKGGEKLFF; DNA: TGCGCCAGCAGTGGCTCAGAGAAGGGTGGTGAAAAACTGTTTTTT
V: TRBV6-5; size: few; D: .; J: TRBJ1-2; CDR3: CASSLTVEQGYTF; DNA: TGTGCCAGCAGTTTAACGGTGGAGCAGGGCTACACCTTC
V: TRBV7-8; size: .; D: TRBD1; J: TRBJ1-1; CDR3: CASSLRAGGGTEAFF; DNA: TGTGCCAGCAGCTTAAGGGCAGGGGGTGGAACTGAAGCTTTCTTT
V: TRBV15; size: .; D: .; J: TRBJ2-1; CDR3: CATSTDYNEQFF; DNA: TGTGCCACCAGCACAGACTACAATGAGCAGTTCTTC
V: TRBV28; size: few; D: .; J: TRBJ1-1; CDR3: CASSLLPKGEAFF; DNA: TGTGCCAGCAGTTTACTCCCGAAGGGTGAAGCTTTCTTT
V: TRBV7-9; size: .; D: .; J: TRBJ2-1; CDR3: CASSLFGRDEQFF; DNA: TGTGCCAGCAGCTTATTCGGCCGGGATGAGCAGTTCTTC
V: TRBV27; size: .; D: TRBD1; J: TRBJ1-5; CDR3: CASSPITGQGWQPQHF; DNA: TGTGCCAGCAGTCCCATTACAGGACAGGGCTGGCAGCCCCAGCATTTT
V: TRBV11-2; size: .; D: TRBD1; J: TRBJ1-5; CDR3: CASSLSRQGARNQPQHF; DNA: TGTGCCAGCAGCTTAAGTCGCCAGGGGGCTCGCAATCAGCCCCAGCATTTT
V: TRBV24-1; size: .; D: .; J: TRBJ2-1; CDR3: CATSDRSNEQFF; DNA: TGTGCCACCAGTGATAGGAGCAATGAGCAGTTCTTC
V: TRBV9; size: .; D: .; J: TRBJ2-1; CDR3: CASSVGTHEQFF; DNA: TGTGCCAGCAGCGTAGGCACACATGAGCAGTTCTTC
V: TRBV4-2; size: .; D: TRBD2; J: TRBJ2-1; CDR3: CASSRGLAGTGYNEQFF; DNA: TGTGCCAGCAGCCGGGGACTAGCGGGAACGGGGTACAATGAGCAGTTCTTC
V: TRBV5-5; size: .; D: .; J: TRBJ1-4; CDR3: CASSGPQGSNEKLFF; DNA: TGTGCCAGCAGTGGGCCGCAGGGAAGTAATGAAAAACTGTTTTTT
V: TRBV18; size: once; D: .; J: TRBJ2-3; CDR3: CASSPSTDTQYF; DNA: TGTGCCAGCTCACCTTCCACAGATACGCAGTATTTT
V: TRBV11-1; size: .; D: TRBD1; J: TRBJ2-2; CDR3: CASSQDRANTGELFF; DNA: TGTGCCAGCAGCCAAGACAGGGCGAACACCGGGGAGCTGTTTTTT
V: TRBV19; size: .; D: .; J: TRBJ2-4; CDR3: CASKSVTGRNIQYF; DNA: TGTGCCAGTAAGAGTGTGACAGGGAGGAACATTCAGTACTTC
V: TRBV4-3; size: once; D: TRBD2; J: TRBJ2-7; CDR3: CASSQGVAGFYYEQYF; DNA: TGCGCCAGCAGCCAAGGGGTAGCGGGATTCTACTACGAGCAGTACTTC